The rows below give T cell receptor beta chains drawn from one sample of a study of spatial heterogeneity in lung cancer. TCRdb reprocessed the 5' RACE reads with MiXCR, giving one entry per CDR3 protein. Among roughly 80,000 distinct CDR3 sequences listed, 10% to 15% were seen once. Specimen: PBMCs, collected at surgery. The receptors originated from a male donor with early-stage non-small cell lung cancer. CDR3s include the opening cysteine and the closing phenylalanine or tryptophan. Each record gives: CDR3 DNA, CDR3 protein, J gene, D gene, clone size, V gene. A D gene is named only where the DNA matches it firmly. Size is omitted from some rows. Given values are once, few, many or a class for expanded clones.

CDR3nt: TGTGCCAGCAGCTTAGAAGAGACCCAGTACTTC
CDR3aa: CASSLEETQYF
j_gene: TRBJ2-5
d_gene: -
abundance: many
v_gene: TRBV11-2

CDR3nt: TGTGCCATCAGGACAGGGCGGGATGAGCAGTTCTTC
CDR3aa: CAIRTGRDEQFF
j_gene: TRBJ2-1
d_gene: TRBD1
abundance: few
v_gene: TRBV6-5

CDR3nt: TGTGCCATCAGTGAGAGAATAGGACAGACCGGGGAGCTGTTTTTT
CDR3aa: CAISERIGQTGELFF
j_gene: TRBJ2-2
d_gene: -
abundance: few
v_gene: TRBV10-3

CDR3nt: TGTGCCAGCAGCTCCAGGGACTGGGAGCCCAATGAGCAGTTCTTC
CDR3aa: CASSSRDWEPNEQFF
j_gene: TRBJ2-1
d_gene: -
abundance: few
v_gene: TRBV11-2

CDR3nt: TGTGCCAGCAGCCCTAAACGGGGGGACCCCTCCTACAATGAGCAGTTCTTC
CDR3aa: CASSPKRGDPSYNEQFF
j_gene: TRBJ2-1
d_gene: TRBD2
abundance: -
v_gene: TRBV7-9

CDR3nt: TGTGCCAGCAGCTTAGCCAGTCAAGAGACCCAGTACTTC
CDR3aa: CASSLASQETQYF
j_gene: TRBJ2-5
d_gene: -
abundance: few
v_gene: TRBV7-9

CDR3nt: TGCGCCAGCAGCCAAGTGGGGGCGCAGGGTATCCAGCCCCAGCATTTT
CDR3aa: CASSQVGAQGIQPQHF
j_gene: TRBJ1-5
d_gene: -
abundance: -
v_gene: TRBV4-1

CDR3nt: TGTGCCAGCTCACCACAAGGGGATCAGCCCCAGCATTTT
CDR3aa: CASSPQGDQPQHF
j_gene: TRBJ1-5
d_gene: -
abundance: many
v_gene: TRBV18

CDR3nt: TGTGCCAGCAGTGAGGGGACTAGCGCAGATACGCAGTATTTT
CDR3aa: CASSEGTSADTQYF
j_gene: TRBJ2-3
d_gene: TRBD2
abundance: few
v_gene: TRBV6-1

CDR3nt: TGTGCCAGCAGTCTCCCCGGCGCTAACTATGGCTACACCTTC
CDR3aa: CASSLPGANYGYTF
j_gene: TRBJ1-2
d_gene: -
abundance: -
v_gene: TRBV25-1

CDR3nt: TGCGCCAGCAGCTTGTATGATCGTGGGGGAGGCTACACCTTC
CDR3aa: CASSLYDRGGGYTF
j_gene: TRBJ1-2
d_gene: -
abundance: few
v_gene: TRBV5-1

CDR3nt: TGTGCCAGCAGTCCGGACAGGCGACTCAATCAGCCCCAGCATTTT
CDR3aa: CASSPDRRLNQPQHF
j_gene: TRBJ1-5
d_gene: TRBD1
abundance: few
v_gene: TRBV6-5

CDR3nt: TGTGCCAGCAGTTTATCTCATGGTGAAGCTTTCTTT
CDR3aa: CASSLSHGEAFF
j_gene: TRBJ1-1
d_gene: -
abundance: many
v_gene: TRBV28

CDR3nt: TGTGCCAGCAGCCAAAACAGGGCTTACAATGAGCAGTTCTTC
CDR3aa: CASSQNRAYNEQFF
j_gene: TRBJ2-1
d_gene: -
abundance: -
v_gene: TRBV11-2

CDR3nt: TGTGCCTGGACCCGGGAAGTCAATGAAAAACTGTTTTTT
CDR3aa: CAWTREVNEKLFF
j_gene: TRBJ1-4
d_gene: -
abundance: -
v_gene: TRBV30

CDR3nt: TGTGCCAGCAGCCAAGATACTGTCTCTGGAAACACCATATATTTT
CDR3aa: CASSQDTVSGNTIYF
j_gene: TRBJ1-3
d_gene: -
abundance: few
v_gene: TRBV3-1

CDR3nt: TGTGCCAGCAGCTCTCGCGGGGACAGGATAGGTTCTAATGAAAAACTGTTTTTT
CDR3aa: CASSSRGDRIGSNEKLFF
j_gene: TRBJ1-4
d_gene: TRBD1
abundance: -
v_gene: TRBV13

CDR3nt: TGTGCCAGCAGTTTGATGGAGAACACTGAAGCTTTCTTT
CDR3aa: CASSLMENTEAFF
j_gene: TRBJ1-1
d_gene: -
abundance: -
v_gene: TRBV12-3/TRBV12-4

CDR3nt: TGCAGCCCTTTTAGCGGCAGCTCCTACAATGAGCAGATCTTC
CDR3aa: CSPFSGSSYNEQIF
j_gene: TRBJ2-1
d_gene: -
abundance: -
v_gene: TRBV29-1

CDR3nt: TGTGCCAGCAGCTTAACTAGAGAGGACATTCAGTACTTC
CDR3aa: CASSLTREDIQYF
j_gene: TRBJ2-4
d_gene: -
abundance: few
v_gene: TRBV7-9

CDR3nt: TGTGCCAGCAGCTTCTCACAGGGGATCACTGAAGCTTTCTTT
CDR3aa: CASSFSQGITEAFF
j_gene: TRBJ1-1
d_gene: TRBD1
abundance: -
v_gene: TRBV7-2

CDR3nt: TGTGCCAGCAAGAGCATGGGGGGCCGGAACACTGAAGCTTTCTTT
CDR3aa: CASKSMGGRNTEAFF
j_gene: TRBJ1-1
d_gene: -
abundance: many
v_gene: TRBV2

CDR3nt: TGTGCCAGCAGCCAAGATTGGTCCCGGACAGGAGCTGAAGCTTTCTTT
CDR3aa: CASSQDWSRTGAEAFF
j_gene: TRBJ1-1
d_gene: TRBD1
abundance: few
v_gene: TRBV14

CDR3nt: TGCAGTGCTCCGTCGTGGGAGCGGGGGGGCGAAGATACGCAGTATTTT
CDR3aa: CSAPSWERGGEDTQYF
j_gene: TRBJ2-3
d_gene: TRBD2
abundance: -
v_gene: TRBV20-1

CDR3nt: TGTGCCAGCACCCCGGGGCCTTTCAACACTGAAGCTTTCTTT
CDR3aa: CASTPGPFNTEAFF
j_gene: TRBJ1-1
d_gene: -
abundance: -
v_gene: TRBV6-1

CDR3nt: TGTGCCAGCAGGGGGGACAGAAGCTCCTACGAGCAGTACTTC
CDR3aa: CASRGDRSSYEQYF
j_gene: TRBJ2-7
d_gene: -
abundance: -
v_gene: TRBV21-1

CDR3nt: TGTGCCAGCAGCCCGACAGTTACTCGCTCTGGAAACACCATATATTTT
CDR3aa: CASSPTVTRSGNTIYF
j_gene: TRBJ1-3
d_gene: -
abundance: many
v_gene: TRBV7-9

CDR3nt: TGTGCCAGCAGCCAAGGAACCCCCGCGGGGCCCGATCAGCCCCAGCATTTT
CDR3aa: CASSQGTPAGPDQPQHF
j_gene: TRBJ1-5
d_gene: -
abundance: many
v_gene: TRBV3-1

CDR3nt: TGCAGCGTTGAGACAGGGGTCGCTACTAGCTATGGCTACACCTTC
CDR3aa: CSVETGVATSYGYTF
j_gene: TRBJ1-2
d_gene: TRBD1
abundance: medium-sized
v_gene: TRBV29-1

CDR3nt: TGTGCCAGCAGCGCGAGGTGGGGCAGAAACACTGAAGCTTTCTTT
CDR3aa: CASSARWGRNTEAFF
j_gene: TRBJ1-1
d_gene: -
abundance: few
v_gene: TRBV21-1